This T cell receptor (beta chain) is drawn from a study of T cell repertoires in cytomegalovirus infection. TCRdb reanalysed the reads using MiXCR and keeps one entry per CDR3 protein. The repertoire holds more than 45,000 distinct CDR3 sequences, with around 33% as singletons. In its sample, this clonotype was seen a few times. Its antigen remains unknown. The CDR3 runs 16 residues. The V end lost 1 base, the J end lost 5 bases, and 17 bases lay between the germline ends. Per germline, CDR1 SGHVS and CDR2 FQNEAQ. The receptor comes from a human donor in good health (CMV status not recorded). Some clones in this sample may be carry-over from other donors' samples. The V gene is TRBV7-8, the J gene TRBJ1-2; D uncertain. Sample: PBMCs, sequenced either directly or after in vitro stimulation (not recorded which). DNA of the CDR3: TGTGCCAGCAGCTTAGGGCGCCGGACCGGAAAATATGGCTACACCTTC. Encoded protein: CASSLGRRTGKYGYTF. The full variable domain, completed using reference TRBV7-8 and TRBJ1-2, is GAGVSQSPRYKVAKRGQDVALRCDPISGHVSLFWYQQALGQGPEFLTYFQNEAQLDKSGLPSDRFFAERPEGSVSTLKIQRTQQEDSAVYLCASSLGRRTGKYGYTFGSGTRLTVV.